This T cell receptor beta chain originates from a study of control samples from healthy donors and cancer patients. V was clipped by 7 bases and J by 2 bases; unmatched bases: 6. The CDR3 totals 14 residues. Looked up from germline, CDR1 is KGHDR and CDR2 is SFDVKD. The protocol was immunoSEQ multiplex PCR, while the TCRdb copy is restricted to in-frame clones and leaves out a portion. The data hold about 110,000 clones, with around nine tenths observed a single time. This clone was found once. The sample consisted of blood. This chain connects TRBV24-1 to TRBJ1-1; 7 bases fit TRBD1. This receptor was identified in a human donor in good health. The donor label of this sample is uncertain. The CDR3 DNA sequence: TGTGCCACCAGACCCAGGGGGTTAAACACTGAAGCTTTCTTT. Translating gives CATRPRGLNTEAFF.